This is a list of T cell receptor beta chains from one sample in a study of cytomegalovirus exposure and HLA in healthy donors. Libraries were prepared by immunoSEQ multiplex PCR; TCRdb keeps only in-frame clonotypes and omits some of them. The table records some 120,000 clones, roughly 76% of them present only once. Sequenced: PBMCs. These TCRs come from a woman aged 60 to 75 in good health and CMV-seropositive. Both conserved end residues are part of each CDR3. D genes are given only for firm matches. The listing skips clone size in some rows; elsewhere it reads once, few, many or a size class.

d_call,clone_size,v_call,j_call,cdr3_aa,cdr3_nt
TRBD1,.,TRBV18,TRBJ1-6,CASSRDRGQDSPLHF,TGTGCCAGCTCACGCGACAGGGGGCAGGATTCACCCCTCCACTTT
TRBD1,.,TRBV9,TRBJ2-5,CASSPRGGQGGKETQYF,TGTGCCAGCAGCCCTCGTGGAGGACAGGGGGGGAAAGAGACCCAGTACTTC
.,.,TRBV7-9,TRBJ2-4,CASSLVASLAKNIQYF,TGTGCCAGCAGCTTAGTGGCCTCCTTAGCCAAAAACATTCAGTACTTC
TRBD1,.,TRBV5-4,TRBJ1-1,CASSLDRGRGTEAFF,TGTGCCAGCAGCTTGGACAGGGGCCGGGGCACTGAAGCTTTCTTT
TRBD1,few,TRBV28,TRBJ2-3,CASSLRQGKPDTQYF,TGTGCCAGCAGCTTAAGACAGGGGAAGCCAGATACGCAGTATTTT
.,once,TRBV6-5,TRBJ2-3,CASSSGPPATQYF,TGTGCCAGCAGTTCGGGTCCCCCTGCTACGCAGTATTTT
.,.,TRBV6-5,TRBJ1-1,CASSYSGTRPTEAFF,TGTGCCAGCAGTTATTCTGGGACAAGGCCCACTGAAGCTTTCTTT
TRBD2,.,TRBV30,TRBJ2-1,CAWIPRASGIRLNEQFF,TGTGCCTGGATTCCGCGGGCTAGCGGGATCAGGCTCAATGAGCAGTTCTTC
TRBD1,.,TRBV6-1,TRBJ1-3,CASSEATGSGNTIYF,TGTGCCAGCAGTGAGGCGACAGGGTCTGGAAACACCATATATTTT
.,.,TRBV6-6,TRBJ1-2,CASSYSSGVGYGYTF,TGTGCCAGCAGTTACTCTTCGGGGGTTGGCTATGGCTACACCTTC
.,.,TRBV5-6,TRBJ2-7,CASSLVLAGGSYEQYF,TGTGCCAGCAGCTTGGTCTTGGCGGGTGGCTCCTACGAGCAGTACTTC
TRBD1,few,TRBV19,TRBJ1-2,CASSAPGTAYGYTF,TGTGCCAGTAGTGCGCCCGGGACAGCCTATGGCTACACCTTC
TRBD2,.,TRBV30,TRBJ2-5,CAWSPGTSGSMVRETQYF,TGTGCCTGGAGCCCTGGGACTAGCGGGAGCATGGTCCGGGAGACCCAGTACTTC
.,.,TRBV7-7,TRBJ2-2,CASSSHLGVGELFF,TGTGCCAGCAGCTCACACTTAGGGGTCGGGGAGCTGTTTTTT
.,.,TRBV30,TRBJ1-1,CAWSVRTAVTEAFF,TGTGCCTGGAGTGTACGGACAGCTGTCACTGAAGCTTTCTTT
TRBD1,.,TRBV5-6,TRBJ2-7,CASSQLDRVIYEQYF,TGTGCCAGCAGCCAACTAGACAGGGTGATCTACGAGCAGTACTTC
.,few,TRBV30,TRBJ1-4,CAWSQVYEKLFF,TGTGCCTGGAGTCAGGTATATGAAAAACTGTTTTTT
.,.,TRBV4-3,TRBJ2-7,CASSQDWGELKYEQYF,TGCGCCAGCAGCCAAGATTGGGGGGAATTAAAATACGAGCAGTACTTC
.,.,TRBV6-5,TRBJ2-3,CASRYGLVGTDTQYF,TGTGCCAGCAGATACGGACTTGTCGGCACAGATACGCAGTATTTT
TRBD1,.,TRBV30,TRBJ1-6,CAWSDPTGESSPLHF,TGTGCCTGGAGTGACCCGACAGGGGAGAGTTCACCCCTCCACTTT
TRBD2,.,TRBV7-2,TRBJ2-3,CASRAGNNRYTQYF,TGTGCCAGCAGAGCGGGAAATAACCGATATACGCAGTATTTT
TRBD1,.,TRBV9,TRBJ2-7,CASSSRTGTGDLSEQYF,TGTGCCAGCAGCTCAAGAACCGGGACAGGGGACCTCAGCGAGCAGTACTTC